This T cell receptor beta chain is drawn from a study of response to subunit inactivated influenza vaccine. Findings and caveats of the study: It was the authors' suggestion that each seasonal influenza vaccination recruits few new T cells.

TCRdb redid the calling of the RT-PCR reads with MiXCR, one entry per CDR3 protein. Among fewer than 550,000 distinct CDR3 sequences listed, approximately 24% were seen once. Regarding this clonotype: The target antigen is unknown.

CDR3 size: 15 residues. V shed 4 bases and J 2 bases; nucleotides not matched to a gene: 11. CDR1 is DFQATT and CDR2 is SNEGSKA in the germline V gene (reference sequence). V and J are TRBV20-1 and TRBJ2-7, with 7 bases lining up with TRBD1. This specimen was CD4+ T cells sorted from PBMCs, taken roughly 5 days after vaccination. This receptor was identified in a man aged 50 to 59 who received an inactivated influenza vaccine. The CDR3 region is CSATVRQGNPYEQYF. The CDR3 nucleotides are TGCAGTGCTACAGTTCGACAGGGAAACCCCTACGAGCAGTACTTC.